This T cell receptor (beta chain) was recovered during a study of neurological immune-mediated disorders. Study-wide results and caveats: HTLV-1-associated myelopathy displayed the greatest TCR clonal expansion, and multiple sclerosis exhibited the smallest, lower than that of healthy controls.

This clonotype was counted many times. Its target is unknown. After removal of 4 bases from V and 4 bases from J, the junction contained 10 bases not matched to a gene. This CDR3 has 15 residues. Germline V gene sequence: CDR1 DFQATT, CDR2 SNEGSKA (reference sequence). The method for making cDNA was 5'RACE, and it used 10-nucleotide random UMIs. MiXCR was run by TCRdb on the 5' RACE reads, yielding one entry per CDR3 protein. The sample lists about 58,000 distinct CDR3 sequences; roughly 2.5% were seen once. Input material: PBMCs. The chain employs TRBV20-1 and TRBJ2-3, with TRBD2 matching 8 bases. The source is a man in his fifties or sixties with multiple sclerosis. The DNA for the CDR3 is TGCAGTGCTACTCCAGGGACTAGTCGGGCAGATACGCAGTATTTT. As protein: CSATPGTSRADTQYF.